These T cell receptor beta chains were read from a single sample in a study of regulatory T cells in long-lasting Graves disease. A single record per CDR3 protein comes from TCRdb applying MiXCR to the multiplex PCR reads. This table holds about 310,000 distinct CDR3 sequences, 15% to 20% found once. The sequences come from peripheral blood mononuclear cells (PBMCs), collected at new diagnosis, from a patient treated with antithyroid drugs. The receptors originated from a female donor with Graves disease. Both conserved end residues are part of each CDR3. The order of the fields is V gene, clone size, D gene, J gene, CDR3 DNA, CDR3 protein. The D gene is left open where the match is weak. Rows may omit the clone size; those that give it use once, few, many or a size class.

TRBV20-1,many,TRBD2,TRBJ2-1,TGCAGCGCCCCTAGCGGGAGTGATTATGAGCAGTTCTTC,CSAPSGSDYEQFF
TRBV4-2,few,-,TRBJ1-6,TGTGCCAGCAGCCAAGAAGTCCTCGGCTCCTATAATTCACCCCTCCACTTT,CASSQEVLGSYNSPLHF
TRBV11-2,many,-,TRBJ2-1,TGTGCCAGCAGCATTAGTAAAAGTTACAATGAGCAGTTCTTC,CASSISKSYNEQFF
TRBV27,many,-,TRBJ2-3,TGTGCCAGCAGTTGGCGCCTAGGCGCAGATACGCAGTATTTT,CASSWRLGADTQYF
TRBV6-1,-,-,TRBJ2-6,TGTGCCAGCAGAGATACGGGATTTCCCTTATCCCTCGGTGCCAACGTCCTGACTTTC,CASRDTGFPLSLGANVLTF
TRBV29-1,many,TRBD2,TRBJ2-3,TGCAGCGAGCCTCTAGCGGGAGGGGTCTACAGCACAGATACGCAGTATTTT,CSEPLAGGVYSTDTQYF
TRBV20-1,-,TRBD2,TRBJ2-7,TGCAGTGCTAGACAAGGACTAGCGGGAGGACTCTCCTACGAGCAGTACTTC,CSARQGLAGGLSYEQYF
TRBV6-2/TRBV6-3,-,-,TRBJ1-1,TGTGCCAGCAGCCCCGTCTCGGGCACTGAAGCTTTCTTT,CASSPVSGTEAFF
TRBV30,many,-,TRBJ1-1,TGTGCCTGGAGTAGATGGAGGACTGAAGCTTTCTTT,CAWSRWRTEAFF
TRBV4-1,many,TRBD2,TRBJ2-1,TGCGCCAGCAGCCACGTCGGGGGGTCCTACAATGAGCAGTTCTTC,CASSHVGGSYNEQFF
TRBV28,few,-,TRBJ2-6,TGTGCCAGCAGTCCGGCGCTGGGGGCCAACGTCCTGACTTTC,CASSPALGANVLTF